Each of the 29 T cell receptor beta chains below was sequenced from the same sample in a study of shared clonotypes between healthy human individuals. The protocol was immunoSEQ multiplex PCR, while the TCRdb copy is restricted to in-frame clones and leaves out a portion. The table shows about 2,500,000 clones, with around nine tenths occurring only once. Sequenced sample: naive CD4+ T cells sorted from blood. Subset given: CD45RA+ positively selected. The receptors derive from a man aged 18 to 30 in good health.

V usage is TRBV19 and J usage is TRBJ2-7; 10 nucleotides line up with TRBD1. This CDR3 comprises 15 residues. V lost 6 bases, J lost 2 bases, and 7 bases stayed unmatched. Germline V gene data show CDR1 as LNHDA and CDR2 as SQIVND (reference sequence). The CDR3 nucleotides are TGTGCCAGTAGCCTCCGGGACAGGGGTCCCTACGAGCAGTACTTC. It yields the protein CASSLRDRGPYEQYF.

The chain couples TRBV19 to TRBJ1-2, with 8 nucleotides matching TRBD1. Germline CDR1 and CDR2: LNHDA and SQIVND (reference sequence). The length of the CDR3 is 15 residues. V trimming: 5 bases; J trimming: 3 bases; junction bases outside the gene matches: 8. In DNA, the CDR3 is TGTGCCAGTAGTCAATCGACAGGGGCACACTATGGCTACACCTTC. This translates into CASSQSTGAHYGYTF.

V and J are TRBV19 and TRBJ1-4; D is uncertain. This CDR3 region has 13 residues. Per the germline V gene, CDR1 is LNHDA and CDR2 is SQIVND (reference sequence). V was trimmed by 3 bases and J by 5 bases, leaving 7 bases between them. CDR3 coding DNA: TGTGCCAGTAGTATGGCGGGGAATGAAAAACTGTTTTTT. This encodes CASSMAGNEKLFF. The whole variable domain, remainder taken from reference TRBV19 and TRBJ1-4, is DGGITQSPKYLFRKEGQNVTLSCEQNLNHDAMYWYRQDPGQGLRLIYYSQIVNDFQKGDIAEGYSVSREKKESFPLTVTSAQKNPTAFYLCASSMAGNEKLFFGSGTQLSVL.

The J gene is TRBJ2-2, the V gene TRBV2; D unresolved. Looked up from germline, CDR1 is SNHLY and CDR2 is FYNNEI. CDR3 size: 15 residues. Trimming removed 5 bases from V and 2 bases from J, with 12 bases in between. The CDR3 coding sequence is TGTGCCAGCAGTCCGGTAGCTGCAAACACCGGGGAGCTGTTTTTT. This encodes CASSPVAANTGELFF.

This chain uses TRBV10-3 with TRBJ2-2; 12 nucleotides agree with TRBD2. Trimming took 11 bases from V and 2 from J; bases not matched to a gene: 12. Germline V CDR1 and CDR2: ENHRY, SYGVKD. CDR3 length: 17 amino acids. The CDR3 region is CASGVTSGRSNTGELFF. The CDR3 coding sequence is TGTGCCTCCGGTGTTACTAGCGGGAGGTCCAACACCGGGGAGCTGTTTTTT.

The V gene is TRBV6-1, the J gene TRBJ1-6, with 8 positions matching TRBD1. The J segment lost 9 bases and the V segment lost 6 bases, leaving 4 bases of the junction unmatched. Germline loops: CDR1 MNHNS, CDR2 SASEGT. The CDR3 has 13 residues. CDR3 loop: CASRQGGGSPLHF. Here the CDR3 DNA reads TGTGCCAGCAGACAGGGGGGGGGTTCACCCCTCCACTTT.

The J gene is TRBJ2-5, the V gene TRBV19; D remains ambiguous. Germline V gene sequence: CDR1 LNHDA, CDR2 SQIVND (reference sequence). The CDR3 totals 16 residues. The germline V and J ends were trimmed by 6 bases and 4 bases, with 21 bases remaining between them. The CDR3 loop reads CASSSLDGLTRETQYF. In DNA, the CDR3 is TGTGCCAGTAGCTCCCTGGACGGTCTAACCCGAGAGACCCAGTACTTC.

This clone was detected only once. The chain has TRBV7-9 and TRBJ1-6; TRBD1 might be the D (6 bases). Germline V gives CDR1 SEHNR, CDR2 FQNEAQ (reference sequence). The CDR3 sequence is 14 residues long. The ends were cut back, 6 bases at V and 4 bases at J, with 10 bases in the middle. The CDR3 sequence: CASSQTGYNSPLHF. CDR3 DNA sequence: TGTGCCAGCAGTCAAACAGGGTATAATTCACCCCTCCACTTT.

The rearrangement uses TRBV4-1 and TRBJ1-2; D gene ambiguous. CDR3 length: 15 amino acids. V was cut by 3 bases and J by 2 bases, with 13 bases left in between. The germline CDR1 and CDR2 sequences are MGHRA and YSYEKL. The CDR3 nucleotides read TGCGCCAGCAGCCAGGTCACCGGTGGGAACTATGGCTACACCTTC. Translating it yields CASSQVTGGNYGYTF.

As for this clone: The sample holds other DNA sequences that translate to the same CDR3. The chain links TRBV5-4 to TRBJ1-4; 8 bases agree with TRBD1. The CDR3 loop spans 15 amino acids. CDR1 and CDR2 from the germline V gene are SGHNT and YYREEE (reference sequence). J gave up 7 bases and V 0 bases, and 5 bases lay outside the gene matches. Written as DNA, the CDR3 is TGTGCCAGCAGCTTGGGCGGACAGGGAGGTGAAAAACTGTTTTTT. Amino acid sequence: CASSLGGQGGEKLFF.

The rearrangement uses TRBV5-1 and TRBJ2-3; a possible D gene is TRBD2 (6 bases). CDR1 SGHRS and CDR2 YFSETQ come from the germline V gene. Trimming left V 4 bases short and J 1 base short, with 13 bases between. The CDR3 loop spans 15 amino acids. CDR3 sequence (DNA): TGCGCCAGCAGCCCGTTAACGGGGGGCACAGATACGCAGTATTTT. This sequence encodes CASSPLTGGTDTQYF.

This chain connects TRBV7-2 to TRBJ2-7; TRBD1 matches at 8 bases. CDR3 size: 14 residues. The trim removed 6 bases at V and 5 bases at J, leaving 9 bases unmatched. Germline values: CDR1 SGHTA, CDR2 FQGNSA. In DNA, the CDR3 is TGTGCCAGCAGGTTCGGACAGGGCCTAGACGAGCAGTACTTC. It yields the protein CASRFGQGLDEQYF. The complete variable domain, with remaining parts taken from reference TRBV7-2 and TRBJ2-7, reads GAGVSQSPSNKVTEKGKDVELRCDPISGHTALYWYRQSLGQGLEFLIYFQGNSAPDKSGLPSDRFSAERTGGSVSTLTIQRTQQEDSAVYLCASRFGQGLDEQYFGPGTRLTVT.

This chain uses TRBV10-1 with TRBJ2-5; a possible D gene is TRBD1 (6 bases). This CDR3 has 13 residues. V was pared by 5 bases and J by 1 base, with 8 bases between. In germline, CDR1 is WNHNN, CDR2 SYGVQD (reference sequence). CDR3 region: CASSRQVQETQYF. The DNA for the CDR3 is TGCGCCAGCAGTCGACAGGTCCAAGAGACCCAGTACTTC.

As for this clone: Other DNA sequences in the sample encode the same CDR3. The chain recombines TRBV28 with TRBJ2-7; 9 positions match TRBD2. Losses at the gene ends were 3 bases for V and 1 base for J; bases not matched to a gene: 4. The CDR3 has 15 amino acids. Germline V lookup: CDR1 MDHEN, CDR2 SYDVKM. The CDR3 protein is CASSFLSGGSYEQYF. The DNA of the CDR3 is TGTGCCAGCAGTTTCTTAAGCGGGGGGTCCTACGAGCAGTACTTC.

This sequence joins TRBV7-9 and TRBJ1-4; the D is unclear. Trimming shortened V by 7 bases and J by 0 bases, and 9 bases separated the two germline ends. From germline, CDR1 is SEHNR and CDR2 FQNEAQ (reference sequence). The CDR3 is made up of 14 amino acids. In DNA, the CDR3 is TGTGCCAGCAACCTGCTGGCAACTAATGAAAAACTGTTTTTT. It translates to CASNLLATNEKLFF.

V usage is TRBV5-6 and J usage is TRBJ1-2; 7 bases fit TRBD1. The V and J ends lost 4 bases and 0 bases, in that order; junction bases with no gene match: 6. CDR1 and CDR2 (germline): SGHDT, YYEEEE. This CDR3 has 15 residues. The CDR3 sequence: CASSQGTVPNYGYTF. The CDR3 nucleotides are TGTGCCAGCAGCCAAGGGACAGTCCCTAACTATGGCTACACCTTC.

The chain has TRBV7-2 and TRBJ2-7; the D gene could be TRBD1 or TRBD2 (6 bases each). CDR1 and CDR2 from the germline V gene are SGHTA and FQGNSA. This CDR3 contains 15 residues. The germline V and J ends were trimmed by 1 base and 7 bases, with 17 bases remaining between them. This chain's CDR3 is CASSLVWGTGREQYF. In DNA, the CDR3 is TGTGCCAGCAGCTTAGTATGGGGTACAGGGAGGGAGCAGTACTTC.

The chain uses TRBV27 and TRBJ2-2, with D perhaps TRBD1 (5 bases). CDR3 length: 14 residues. V lost 3 bases, J lost 6 bases, and 11 bases lay in between. The germline gives CDR1 MNHEY, CDR2 SMNVEV (reference sequence). The CDR3 DNA sequence: TGTGCCAGCAGTTTTATGGGGCCTCCCGGGGAGCTGTTTTTT. This translates into CASSFMGPPGELFF.

The chain links TRBV10-3 to TRBJ1-3, with a weak D call TRBD1 (5 bases). The CDR3 is 16 amino acids. Germline CDR1 reads ENHRY; CDR2 reads SYGVKD. Trimming took off 6 bases at V and 0 bases at J, with 15 bases between the two ends. This CDR3 is CAISARLDSSGNTIYF. DNA for the CDR3: TGTGCCATCAGCGCGAGGTTAGACAGCTCTGGAAACACCATATATTTT.

The chain recombines TRBV4-3 with TRBJ1-2, with D uncertain. Trimming stripped 0 bases from V and 2 bases from J, with 10 bases between. Germline CDR1 is LGHNA and CDR2 is YSLEER. The CDR3 has 15 residues. CDR3 bases: TGCGCCAGCAGCCAAGAGCCGGATTACAACTATGGCTACACCTTC. Its translation is CASSQEPDYNYGYTF.

This clone appeared a few times. Other DNA sequences in this sample translate to the same CDR3. This sequence joins TRBV19 and TRBJ1-5; 9 bases are shared with TRBD1. The V segment lost 1 base and the J segment 4 bases; nucleotides outside the gene matches: 2. Per the germline V gene, CDR1 is LNHDA and CDR2 is SQIVND (reference sequence). The CDR3 is 15 residues long. CDR3 sequence (DNA): TGTGCCAGTAGTATAGCTGGACAGGGGAATCAGCCCCAGCATTTT. It is translated as CASSIAGQGNQPQHF. The variable domain in full, completed from reference TRBV19 and TRBJ1-5, reads DGGITQSPKYLFRKEGQNVTLSCEQNLNHDAMYWYRQDPGQGLRLIYYSQIVNDFQKGDIAEGYSVSREKKESFPLTVTSAQKNPTAFYLCASSIAGQGNQPQHFGDGTRLSIL.

The chain employs TRBV6-1 and TRBJ1-2, with 9 bases aligning to TRBD1. Germline V gene data show CDR1 as MNHNS and CDR2 as SASEGT. With V trimmed by 6 bases and J by 1 base, 3 bases remained unmatched. The CDR3 loop spans 14 amino acids. The CDR3 is CASRGTGSNYGYTF. The CDR3 bases are TGTGCCAGCAGGGGGACAGGGAGTAACTATGGCTACACCTTC.

The V and J genes are TRBV21-1 and TRBJ2-7; the table gives TRBD2 as D, unverified against the DNA. TRBV21-1 is designated a pseudogene. This CDR3 is 15 amino acids long. CDR3 DNA sequence: TGTGCCAGCAGCTCCCAGCGGGGGGGTTTCTACGAGCAGTACTTC. It specifies CASSSQRGGFYEQYF.

The chain carries TRBV29-1 and TRBJ2-7, with 8 positions matching TRBD1. The CDR3 totals 16 residues. Looked up from germline, CDR1 is SQVTM and CDR2 is ANQGSEA. Trimming removed 4 bases from V and 6 bases from J; junction bases left unmatched: 17. For the CDR3, the DNA is TGCAGCGTTGGCCTCATGGGCAGGGGGCACCTTTCCGAGCAGTACTTC. This encodes CSVGLMGRGHLSEQYF.

The chain is built from TRBV19 and TRBJ2-5; TRBD1 or TRBD2 may be the D gene (6 bases each). This CDR3 is built from 13 residues. V lost 3 bases, J lost 7 bases, and 12 bases lay in between. CDR1 LNHDA and CDR2 SQIVND come from the germline V gene (reference sequence). The CDR3 nucleotides are TGTGCCAGTAGTATGAACAGGGAGGCGACCCAGTACTTC. Its translation: CASSMNREATQYF.

The V and J genes are TRBV6-6 and TRBJ2-1; a possible D gene is TRBD2 (5 bases). V was pared by 5 bases and J by 8 bases, with 19 bases between. CDR1 and CDR2 (germline): MNHNY, SVGAGI (reference sequence). CDR3 length: 15 amino acids. The CDR3 spells CASSPPGGLSDEQFF. CDR3 nucleotides: TGTGCCAGCAGTCCCCCCGGCGGGCTTAGCGATGAGCAGTTCTTC.

This chain uses TRBV11-2 with TRBJ1-2; the match to TRBD1 covers 8 bases. Per the germline V gene, CDR1 is SGHAT and CDR2 is FQNNGV. This CDR3 has 13 residues. V dropped 5 bases and J dropped 8; count of bases not matched to a gene: 7. The CDR3 sequence is CASSPGGAGGYTF. CDR3 DNA: TGTGCCAGCAGCCCAGGGGGCGCGGGAGGCTACACCTTC. The entire variable domain, with the rest obtained from reference TRBV11-2 and TRBJ1-2, is as follows: EAGVAQSPRYKIIEKRQSVAFWCNPISGHATLYWYQQILGQGPKLLIQFQNNGVVDDSQLPKDRFSAERLKGVDSTLKIQPAKLEDSAVYLCASSPGGAGGYTFGSGTRLTVV.

The rearrangement uses TRBV5-4 and TRBJ2-1; D is uncertain. The CDR3 covers 17 residues. The V gene lost 0 bases and the J gene lost 4 bases, with 17 bases spanning the gap. Germline-derived CDR1 and CDR2 are SGHNT and YYREEE (reference sequence). The CDR3 DNA follows: TGTGCCAGCAGCTTGGAAGGGCCTACTGCACCGTACAATGAGCAGTTCTTC. It specifies CASSLEGPTAPYNEQFF.

The CDR3 loop is CASSIDLARSSGANVLTF. DNA of the CDR3: TGTGCCAGTAGTATAGATCTCGCCAGGAGCTCTGGGGCCAACGTCCTGACTTTC. The rearrangement links TRBV19 to TRBJ2-6; D unresolved. This CDR3 is built from 18 residues. From germline, CDR1 is LNHDA and CDR2 SQIVND (reference sequence). Trimming pared 0 bases from V and 0 bases from J, leaving 12 bases between.